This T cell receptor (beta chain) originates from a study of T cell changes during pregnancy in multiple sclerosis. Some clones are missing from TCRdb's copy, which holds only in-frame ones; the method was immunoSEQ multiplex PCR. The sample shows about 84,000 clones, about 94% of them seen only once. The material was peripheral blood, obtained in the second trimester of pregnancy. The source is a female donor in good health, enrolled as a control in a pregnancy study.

The chain's CDR3 is CASSTRTKKDEKLFF. DNA of the CDR3: TGCGCCAGCAGCACCAGGACAAAGAAGGATGAAAAACTGTTTTTT. The chain recombines TRBV5-1 with TRBJ1-4; D is possibly TRBD1 (5 bases). Germline CDR1 reads SGHRS; CDR2 reads YFSETQ. The CDR3 extends over 15 amino acids. V was shortened by 4 bases and J by 6 bases, with 16 bases between the two germline ends.